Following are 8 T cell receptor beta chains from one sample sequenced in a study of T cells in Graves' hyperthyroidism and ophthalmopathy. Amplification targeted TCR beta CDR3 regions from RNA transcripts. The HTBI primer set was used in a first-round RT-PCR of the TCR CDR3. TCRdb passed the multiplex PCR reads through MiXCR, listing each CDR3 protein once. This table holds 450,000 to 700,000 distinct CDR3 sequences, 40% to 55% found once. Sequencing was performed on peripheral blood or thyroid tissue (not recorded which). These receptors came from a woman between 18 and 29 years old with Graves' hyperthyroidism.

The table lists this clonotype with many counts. Here the CDR3 DNA reads TGTGCCAGCAGCTCCGGGACTAGGAACACCGGGGAGCTGTTTTTT. Translated, it gives CASSSGTRNTGELFF. The V and J genes are TRBV9 and TRBJ2-2; 8 nucleotides agree with TRBD2. The germline V gene has CDR1 SGDLS and CDR2 YYNGEE. This CDR3 has 15 amino acids. J gave up 1 base and V 4 bases, and 3 bases lay outside the gene matches.

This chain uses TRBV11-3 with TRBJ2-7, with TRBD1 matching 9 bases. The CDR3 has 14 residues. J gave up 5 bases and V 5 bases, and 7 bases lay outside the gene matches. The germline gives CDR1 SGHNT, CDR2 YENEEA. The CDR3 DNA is TGTGCCAGCAGCCCACAGGGGGCCTGGAACGAGCAGTACTTC. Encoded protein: CASSPQGAWNEQYF.

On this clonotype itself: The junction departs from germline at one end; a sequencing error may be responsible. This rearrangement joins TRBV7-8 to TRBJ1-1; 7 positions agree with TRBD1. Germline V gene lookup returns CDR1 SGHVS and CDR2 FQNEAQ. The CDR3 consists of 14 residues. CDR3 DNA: TGTGCCAGCAGCAAGACACAGGGGAACACTGAAGCTGTTTTT. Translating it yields CASSKTQGNTEAVF.

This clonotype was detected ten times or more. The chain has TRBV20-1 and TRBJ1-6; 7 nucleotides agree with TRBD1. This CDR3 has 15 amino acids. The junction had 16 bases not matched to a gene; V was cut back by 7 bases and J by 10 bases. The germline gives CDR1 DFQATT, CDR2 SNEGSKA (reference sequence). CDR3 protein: CSGLDRSRVRSPLHF. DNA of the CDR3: TGCAGTGGGCTGGACAGGTCGAGAGTACGATCACCCCTCCACTTT.

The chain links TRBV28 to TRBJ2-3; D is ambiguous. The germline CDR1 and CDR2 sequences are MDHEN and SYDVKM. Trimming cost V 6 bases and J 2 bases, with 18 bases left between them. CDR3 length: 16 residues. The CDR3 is CASSREPTGDTDTQYF. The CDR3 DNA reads TGTGCCAGCAGCCGTGAACCGACTGGTGACACAGATACGCAGTATTTT.

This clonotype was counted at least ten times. The CDR3 coding sequence is TGTGCCAGCAGCGTAGGAACTTCACCCCTCCACTTT. Its protein is CASSVGTSPLHF. The V and J genes are TRBV9 and TRBJ1-6, with D unclear. The CDR3 is made up of 12 amino acids. The germline gives CDR1 SGDLS, CDR2 YYNGEE. The V end lost 0 bases, the J end lost 9 bases, and 4 bases lay between the germline ends.

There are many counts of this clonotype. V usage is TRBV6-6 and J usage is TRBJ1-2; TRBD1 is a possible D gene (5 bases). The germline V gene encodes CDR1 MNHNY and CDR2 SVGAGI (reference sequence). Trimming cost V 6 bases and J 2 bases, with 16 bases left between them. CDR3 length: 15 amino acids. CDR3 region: CASSSTGPVNYGYTF. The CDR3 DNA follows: TGTGCCAGCAGCTCTACAGGTCCGGTGAACTATGGCTACACCTTC.

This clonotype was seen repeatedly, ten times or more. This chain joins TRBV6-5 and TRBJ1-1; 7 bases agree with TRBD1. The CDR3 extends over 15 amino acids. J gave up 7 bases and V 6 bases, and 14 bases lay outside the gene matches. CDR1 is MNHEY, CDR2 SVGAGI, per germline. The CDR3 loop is CASSPPGGGLNEAFF. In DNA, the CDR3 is TGTGCCAGCAGCCCTCCGGGAGGGGGCTTGAATGAAGCTTTCTTT.